This T cell receptor (beta chain) was profiled in a study of blood T cell repertoires in COVID-19. This clone was recorded a few times. Generated by immunoSEQ multiplex PCR, the TCRdb table keeps only in-frame clones and is missing some. The sample includes under 250,000 clones, approximately 80% of them seen just once. Germline lookup yields CDR1 SGHTA and CDR2 FQGNSA. The CDR3 contains 16 residues. V gave up 2 bases and J gave up 0 bases, with 11 bases separating them. The V gene is TRBV7-2, the J gene TRBJ1-3; maybe TRBD1 (5 bases). This receptor was identified in a man aged 55 to 70 who had recovered from COVID-19. The sequenced sample consisted of PBMCs or T cells enriched from blood (not recorded which). The CDR3 loop reads CASSLQGQGSGNTIYF. CDR3 DNA: TGTGCCAGCAGCTTACAAGGGCAGGGCTCTGGAAACACCATATATTTT.